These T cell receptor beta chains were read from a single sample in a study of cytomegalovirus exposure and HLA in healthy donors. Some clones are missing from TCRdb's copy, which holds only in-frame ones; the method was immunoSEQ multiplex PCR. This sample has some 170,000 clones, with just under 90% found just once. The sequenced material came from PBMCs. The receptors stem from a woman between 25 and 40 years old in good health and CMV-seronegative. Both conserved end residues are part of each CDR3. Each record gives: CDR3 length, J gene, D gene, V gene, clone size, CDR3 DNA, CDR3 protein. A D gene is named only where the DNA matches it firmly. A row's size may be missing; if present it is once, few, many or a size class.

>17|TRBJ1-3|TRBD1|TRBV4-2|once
TGTGCCAGCAGCCAAGTTGAGGGACAGGGGTCCGGAAACACCATATATTTT
CASSQVEGQGSGNTIYF
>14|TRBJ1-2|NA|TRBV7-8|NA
TGTGCCAGCAGCGAGGGTACAGGGAACTATGGCTACACCTTC
CASSEGTGNYGYTF
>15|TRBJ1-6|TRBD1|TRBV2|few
TGTGCCAGCAGTGAACAGGGGGCACGTAATTCACCCCTCCACTTT
CASSEQGARNSPLHF
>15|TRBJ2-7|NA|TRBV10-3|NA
TGTGCCATCAGTGACATAGGGGACTCCGCATACGAGCAGTACTTC
CAISDIGDSAYEQYF
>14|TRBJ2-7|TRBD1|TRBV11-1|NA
TGTGCCAGCAGCCCTACAGGGGAAGTACGGGAGCAGTACTTC
CASSPTGEVREQYF
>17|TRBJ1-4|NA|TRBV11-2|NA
TGTGCCAGCAGCAAATCAGGGGCTCCCTCGACTAATGAAAAACTGTTTTTT
CASSKSGAPSTNEKLFF
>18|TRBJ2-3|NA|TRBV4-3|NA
TGCGCCAGCAGCCAAGATGGGCCTTTGGGGCGTAGCACAGATACGCAGTATTTT
CASSQDGPLGRSTDTQYF
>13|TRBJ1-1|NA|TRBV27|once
TGTGCCAGCAGTTTATCAGCGGGGATGGAAGCTTTCTTT
CASSLSAGMEAFF
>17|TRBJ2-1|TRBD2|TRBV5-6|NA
TGTGCCAGCAGCTCCGGGACTAGCGGGGGGGCCTGGGATGAGCAGTTCTTC
CASSSGTSGGAWDEQFF
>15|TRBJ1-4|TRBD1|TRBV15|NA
TGTGCCACCAGCAGAACCACAGGGGATAATGAAAAACTGTTTTTT
CATSRTTGDNEKLFF
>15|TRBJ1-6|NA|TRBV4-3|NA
TGCGCCAGCAGCCAAGATAAGGCGGTTAGTTCACCCCTCCACTTT
CASSQDKAVSSPLHF
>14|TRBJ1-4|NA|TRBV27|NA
TGTGCCAGCAGTTTTCGGGGGGGCAATGAAAAACTGTTTTTT
CASSFRGGNEKLFF
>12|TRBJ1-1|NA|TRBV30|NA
TGTGCCTGGAGTGTAGCAGGGTCAGAAGCTTTCTTT
CAWSVAGSEAFF
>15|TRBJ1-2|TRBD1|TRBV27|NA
TGTGCCAGCAGCAAGGGGGCCCCGCGGGTCTATGGCTACACCTTC
CASSKGAPRVYGYTF
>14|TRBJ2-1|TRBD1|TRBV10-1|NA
TGCGCCAGCAGTGAGGGTGGTACAGGGGTCGAGCAGTTCTTC
CASSEGGTGVEQFF
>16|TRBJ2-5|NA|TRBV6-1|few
TGTGCCAGCAGTGAATTAGGTCGGGTGCAGGGAGGGACCCAGTACTTC
CASSELGRVQGGTQYF
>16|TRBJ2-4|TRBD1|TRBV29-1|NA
TGCAGCGTTGAAATAGTGGGACAGGGCCCGAAAAACATTCAGTACTTC
CSVEIVGQGPKNIQYF
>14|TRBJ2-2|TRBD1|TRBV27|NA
TGTGCCAGCACCACAGGGGCGAGAACCGGGGAGCTGTTTTTT
CASTTGARTGELFF
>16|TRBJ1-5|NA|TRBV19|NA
TGTGCCAGTAGTATTGAGGCAGGGAGGGGAAATCAGCCCCAGCATTTT
CASSIEAGRGNQPQHF
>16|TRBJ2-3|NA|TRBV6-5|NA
TGTGCCAGCAGTTACTATGCTGGAGCCGACACAGATACGCAGTATTTT
CASSYYAGADTDTQYF
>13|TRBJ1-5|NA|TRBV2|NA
TGTGCCAGCAGGGGCCTCGGCACTCAGCCCCAGCATTTT
CASRGLGTQPQHF
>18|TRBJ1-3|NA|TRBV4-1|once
TGCGCCAGCAGCCAAGATCTCCTCGGGGGGGCCTCTGGAAACACCATATATTTT
CASSQDLLGGASGNTIYF
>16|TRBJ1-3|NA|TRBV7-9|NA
TGTGCCAGCAGCTTATACGGGGGGCGCGGGGGAAACACCATATATTTT
CASSLYGGRGGNTIYF
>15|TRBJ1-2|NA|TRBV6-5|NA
TGTGCCAGCAGTTACTACGACAGCCCATGGTATGGCTACACCTTC
CASSYYDSPWYGYTF
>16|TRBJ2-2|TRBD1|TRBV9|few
TGTGCCAGCAGCACCAGGACAGGCCCGAACACCGGGGAGCTGTTTTTT
CASSTRTGPNTGELFF
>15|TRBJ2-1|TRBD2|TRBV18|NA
TGTGCCAGCTCATCCCGGGACTACGACTACAATGAGCAGTTCTTC
CASSSRDYDYNEQFF
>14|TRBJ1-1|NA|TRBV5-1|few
TGCGCCAGCAGCTTGGCCGGCGGGTACACTGAAGCTTTCTTT
CASSLAGGYTEAFF
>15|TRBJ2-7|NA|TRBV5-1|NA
TGCGCCAGCAGCTTGGGCTGGGGGCAAGGCTACGAGCAGTACTTC
CASSLGWGQGYEQYF
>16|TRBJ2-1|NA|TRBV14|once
TGTGCCAGCAGCCAGTCAAGGGGGTTAAGAAACAATGAGCAGTTCTTC
CASSQSRGLRNNEQFF
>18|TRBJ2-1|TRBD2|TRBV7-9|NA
TGTGCCAGCAGCCCCCCGATCCGGACTAGCGCCTCCTACAATGAGCAGTTCTTC
CASSPPIRTSASYNEQFF
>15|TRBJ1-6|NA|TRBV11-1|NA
TGTGCCAGCCGCAGTGGGGCAGGGTTCGTCTCACCCCTCCACTTT
CASRSGAGFVSPLHF
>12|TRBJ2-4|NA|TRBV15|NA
TGTGCCACCAAACAGGGAGAAAACATTCAGTACTTC
CATKQGENIQYF
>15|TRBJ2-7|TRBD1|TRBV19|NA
TGTGCCAGTAGTATTCGCCCGACAGGGTCGAACGAGCAGTACTTC
CASSIRPTGSNEQYF
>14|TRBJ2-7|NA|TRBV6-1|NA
TGTGCCAGCAGTGCCACGAGTAAGACTTACGAGCAGTACTTC
CASSATSKTYEQYF
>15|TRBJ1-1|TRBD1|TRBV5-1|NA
TGCGCCAGCAGCTTGGTCTTCAGGGGGCGGCCTGAAGCTTTCTTT
CASSLVFRGRPEAFF
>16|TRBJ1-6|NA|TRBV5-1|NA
TGCGCCAGCAGCTTCCAGGGCCCTTCCTATAATTCACCCCTCCACTTT
CASSFQGPSYNSPLHF
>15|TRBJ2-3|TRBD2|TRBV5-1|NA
TGCGCCAGCAGCTTAACAGCGGGGGAAACAGATACGCAGTATTTT
CASSLTAGETDTQYF
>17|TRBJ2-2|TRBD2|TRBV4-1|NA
TGCGCCAGCAGTCGTGGGGGACTAGTACTTCGCGGCGGGGAGCTGTTTTTT
CASSRGGLVLRGGELFF
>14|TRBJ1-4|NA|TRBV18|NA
TGTGCCAGCTCCTCCCTTGCAACTAATGAAAAACTGTTTTTT
CASSSLATNEKLFF
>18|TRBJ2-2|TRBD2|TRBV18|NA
TGTGCCAGCTCACCACCACTCTACAGCGGGAGCAGAGGCGGGGAGCTGTTTTTT
CASSPPLYSGSRGGELFF